This TCR beta chain appears in the sequencing data of a study of shared clonotypes between healthy human individuals. Looking at the study overall: The plates for each donor numbered three CD4 naive, three CD4 memory, two CD8 naive and one CD8 memory. Study-wide findings and caveats: Blood was the only sampled material, and tissue repertoires likely differ.

V trimming: 6 bases; J trimming: 3 bases; junction bases outside the gene matches: 6. The CDR3 is made up of 15 amino acids. Germline CDR1 SNHLY, CDR2 FYNNEI. As originally analysed: Filtering differed since immunoSEQ provided only junctions, with no quality scores. Generated by immunoSEQ multiplex PCR, the TCRdb table keeps only in-frame clones and is missing some. D and trimming were read from the DNA, whereas the V and J calls and clone size are those reported in that table. The sample gives nearly 2 million clones, over 85% of which show up once; roughly 1.2% is in the top ten. Naive CD8 cells lacked CD45RO, underwent positive selection for CCR7 and left out terminally differentiated effector memory CD45RA+ cells. This clone has just one count. Its antigen is still unknown.

The chain couples TRBV2 to TRBJ2-1; 9 bases are shared with TRBD2. Input material: naive CD8+ T cells sorted from blood. This sequence originates from a man between 18 and 29 years old in good health. The CDR3: CASRLGLAGYNEQFF. As DNA, the CDR3 is TGTGCCAGCAGGCTGGGACTAGCTGGCTACAATGAGCAGTTCTTC.